The sequence of this T cell receptor beta chain was determined in a study of blood T cells in healthy people across ages. CDR3 length: 17 residues. Per germline, CDR1 SEHNR and CDR2 FQNEAQ (reference sequence). Comments on this clonotype: Germline is not matched at one junction end, which may reflect a read error.

Then a second PCR, running about 7 to 11 cycles, was carried out with a sample-barcoded 5' primer and a J-beta primer mix. TCRdb recomputed calls from the 5' RACE reads with MiXCR, one row per CDR3 protein. The sample holds fewer than 1 million distinct CDR3 sequences, under 45% seen once. The source of this sequence is a man aged 60 to 75 in good health. The chain has TRBV7-9 and TRBJ2-3; 12 bases line up with TRBD1. The specimen was blood. The chain's CDR3 is CASSFGGTGGRTDTKYF. CDR3 sequence (DNA): TGTGCCAGCAGCTTCGGCGGGACAGGGGGCCGCACAGATACGAAGTATTTT.